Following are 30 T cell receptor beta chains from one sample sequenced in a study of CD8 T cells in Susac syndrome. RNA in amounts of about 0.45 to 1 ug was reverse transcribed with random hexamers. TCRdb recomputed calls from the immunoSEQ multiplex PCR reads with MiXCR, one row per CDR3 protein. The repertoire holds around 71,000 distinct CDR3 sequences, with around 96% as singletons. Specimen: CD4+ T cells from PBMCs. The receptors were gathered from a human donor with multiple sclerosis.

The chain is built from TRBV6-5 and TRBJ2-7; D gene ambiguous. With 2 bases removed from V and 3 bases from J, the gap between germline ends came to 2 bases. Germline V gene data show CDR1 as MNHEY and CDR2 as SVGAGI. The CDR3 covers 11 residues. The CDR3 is CASSYNYEQYF. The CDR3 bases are TGTGCCAGCAGTTACAACTACGAGCAGTACTTC.

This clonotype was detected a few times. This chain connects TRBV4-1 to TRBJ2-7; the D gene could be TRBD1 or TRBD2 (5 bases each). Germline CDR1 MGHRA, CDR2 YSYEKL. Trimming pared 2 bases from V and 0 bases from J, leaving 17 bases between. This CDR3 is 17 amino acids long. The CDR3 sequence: CASSQLPRGKTSYEQYF. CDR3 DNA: TGCGCCAGCAGCCAACTCCCGAGGGGCAAGACCTCCTACGAGCAGTACTTC.

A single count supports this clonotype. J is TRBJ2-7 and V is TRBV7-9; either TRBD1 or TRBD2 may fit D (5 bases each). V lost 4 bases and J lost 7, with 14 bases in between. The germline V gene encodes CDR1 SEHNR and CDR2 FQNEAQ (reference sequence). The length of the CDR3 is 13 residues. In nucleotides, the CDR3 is TGTGCCAGCAGCTCAGCGGCAGGGTGGGAGCAGTACTTC. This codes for CASSSAAGWEQYF. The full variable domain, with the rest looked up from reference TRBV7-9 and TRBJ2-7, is DTGVSQNPRHKITKRGQNVTFRCDPISEHNRLYWYRQTLGQGPEFLTYFQNEAQLEKSRLLSDRFSAERPKGSFSTLEIQRTEQGDSAMYLCASSSAAGWEQYFGPGTRLTVT.

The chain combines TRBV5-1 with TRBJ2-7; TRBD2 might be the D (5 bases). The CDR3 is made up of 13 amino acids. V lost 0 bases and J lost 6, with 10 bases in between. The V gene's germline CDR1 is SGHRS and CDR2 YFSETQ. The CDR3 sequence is CASSLEPGTEQYF. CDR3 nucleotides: TGCGCCAGCAGCTTGGAGCCGGGAACCGAGCAGTACTTC.

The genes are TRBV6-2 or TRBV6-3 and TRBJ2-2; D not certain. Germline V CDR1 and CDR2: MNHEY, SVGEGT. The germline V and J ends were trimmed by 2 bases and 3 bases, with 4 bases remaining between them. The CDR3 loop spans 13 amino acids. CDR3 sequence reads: CASSYGHTGELFF. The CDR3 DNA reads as TGTGCCAGCAGTTACGGCCACACCGGGGAGCTGTTTTTT.

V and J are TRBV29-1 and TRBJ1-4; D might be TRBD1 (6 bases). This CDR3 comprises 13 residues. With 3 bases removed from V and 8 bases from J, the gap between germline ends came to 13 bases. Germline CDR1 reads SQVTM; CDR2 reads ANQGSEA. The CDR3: CSVESGAVEKLFF. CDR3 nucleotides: TGCAGCGTTGAGTCGGGGGCCGTAGAAAAACTGTTTTTT.

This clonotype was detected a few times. CDR3 sequence (DNA): TGTGCCAGCAGCTTGAGAGGAGAGACCCAGTACTTC. As protein: CASSLRGETQYF. This sequence joins TRBV7-2 and TRBJ2-5; D is uncertain. This CDR3 contains 12 residues. Trimming removed 3 bases from V and 4 bases from J, with 6 bases in between. CDR1 and CDR2 from the germline V gene are SGHTA and FQGNSA. Together with reference TRBV7-2 and TRBJ2-5, the CDR3 gives the full variable domain: GAGVSQSPSNKVTEKGKDVELRCDPISGHTALYWYRQSLGQGLEFLIYFQGNSAPDKSGLPSDRFSAERTGGSVSTLTIQRTQQEDSAVYLCASSLRGETQYFGPGTRLLVL.

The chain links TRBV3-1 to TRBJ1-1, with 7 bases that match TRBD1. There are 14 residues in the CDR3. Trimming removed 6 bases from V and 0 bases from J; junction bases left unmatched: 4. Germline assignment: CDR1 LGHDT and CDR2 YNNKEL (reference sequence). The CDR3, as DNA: TGTGCCAGCAGTTACAGGGGAATGAACACTGAAGCTTTCTTT. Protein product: CASSYRGMNTEAFF. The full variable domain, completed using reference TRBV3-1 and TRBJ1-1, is DTAVSQTPKYLVTQMGNDKSIKCEQNLGHDTMYWYKQDSKKFLKIMFSYNNKELIINETVPNRFSPKSPDKAHLNLHINSLELGDSAVYFCASSYRGMNTEAFFGQGTRLTVV.

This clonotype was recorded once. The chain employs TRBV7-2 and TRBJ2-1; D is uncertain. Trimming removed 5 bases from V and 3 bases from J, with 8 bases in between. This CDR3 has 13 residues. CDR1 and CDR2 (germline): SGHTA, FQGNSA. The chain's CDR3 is CASSPLNYNEQFF. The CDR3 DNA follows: TGTGCCAGCAGCCCGTTGAACTACAATGAGCAGTTCTTC.

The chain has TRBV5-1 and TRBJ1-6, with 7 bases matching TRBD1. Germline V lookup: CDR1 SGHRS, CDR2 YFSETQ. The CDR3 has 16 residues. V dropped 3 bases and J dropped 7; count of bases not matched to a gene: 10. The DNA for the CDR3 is TGCGCCAGCAGCTCGGGTAGGACAGGCTCAAATTCACCCCTCCACTTT. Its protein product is CASSSGRTGSNSPLHF.

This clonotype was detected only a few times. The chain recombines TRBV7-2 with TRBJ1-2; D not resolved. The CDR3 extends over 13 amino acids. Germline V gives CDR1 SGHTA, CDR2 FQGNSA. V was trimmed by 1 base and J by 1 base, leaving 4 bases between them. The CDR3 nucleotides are TGTGCCAGCAGCTTAGGTATTAACTATGGCTACACCTTC. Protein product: CASSLGINYGYTF.

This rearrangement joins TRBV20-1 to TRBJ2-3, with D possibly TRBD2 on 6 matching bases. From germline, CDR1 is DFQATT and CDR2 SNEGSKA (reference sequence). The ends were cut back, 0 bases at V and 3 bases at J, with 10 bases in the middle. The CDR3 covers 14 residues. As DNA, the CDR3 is TGCAGTGCTAGAGATGGAGGGTGGACAGATACGCAGTATTTT. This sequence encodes CSARDGGWTDTQYF.

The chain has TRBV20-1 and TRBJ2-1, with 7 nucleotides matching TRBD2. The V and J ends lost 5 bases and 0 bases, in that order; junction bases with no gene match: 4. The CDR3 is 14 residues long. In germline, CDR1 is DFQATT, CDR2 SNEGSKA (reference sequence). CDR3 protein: CSALAASSYNEQFF. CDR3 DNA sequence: TGCAGTGCTCTAGCGGCTAGCTCCTACAATGAGCAGTTCTTC.

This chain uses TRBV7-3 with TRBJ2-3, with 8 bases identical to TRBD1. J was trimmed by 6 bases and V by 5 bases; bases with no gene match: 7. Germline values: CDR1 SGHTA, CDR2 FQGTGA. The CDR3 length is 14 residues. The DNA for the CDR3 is TGTGCCAGCAGCCGGACAGGGATCGGCGATACGCAGTATTTT. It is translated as CASSRTGIGDTQYF.

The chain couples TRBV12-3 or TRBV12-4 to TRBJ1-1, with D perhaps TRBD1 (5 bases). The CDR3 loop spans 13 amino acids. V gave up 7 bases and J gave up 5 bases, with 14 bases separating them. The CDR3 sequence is CASNMGVGTEAFF. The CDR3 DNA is TGTGCCAGCAACATGGGGGTAGGAACTGAAGCTTTCTTT.

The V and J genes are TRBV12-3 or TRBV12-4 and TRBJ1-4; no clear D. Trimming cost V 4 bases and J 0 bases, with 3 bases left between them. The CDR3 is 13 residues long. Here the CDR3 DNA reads TGTGCCAGCAGTTCCTCAACTAATGAAAAACTGTTTTTT. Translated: CASSSSTNEKLFF.

Written as DNA, the CDR3 is TGTGCCAGCAGCTTAGCCAGCAATGAGCAGTTCTTC. Amino acids: CASSLASNEQFF. The rearrangement joins TRBV7-9 to TRBJ2-1; D unclear. CDR3 length equals 12 residues. V was clipped by 0 bases and J by 6 bases, with 3 bases between them. Germline CDR1 is SEHNR and CDR2 is FQNEAQ (reference sequence).

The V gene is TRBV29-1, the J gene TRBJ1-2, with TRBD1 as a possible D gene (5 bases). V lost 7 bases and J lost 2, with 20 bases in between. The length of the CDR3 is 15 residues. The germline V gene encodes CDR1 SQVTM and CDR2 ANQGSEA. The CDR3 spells CSAPYDNGGNYGYTF. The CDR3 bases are TGCAGCGCTCCGTACGATAACGGGGGAAACTATGGCTACACCTTC. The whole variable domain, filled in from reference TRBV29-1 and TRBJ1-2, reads SAVISQKPSRDICQRGTSLTIQCQVDSQVTMMFWYRQQPGQSLTLIATANQGSEATYESGFVIDKFPISRPNLTFSTLTVSNMSPEDSSIYLCSAPYDNGGNYGYTFGSGTRLTVV.

The CDR3 DNA sequence: TGTGCCAGCAGCGTTGGGCGGGAGACCCAGTACTTC. Its translation is CASSVGRETQYF. This chain connects TRBV2 to TRBJ2-5; D gene uncertain. The CDR3 contains 12 residues. The germline V and J ends were trimmed by 6 bases and 5 bases, with 10 bases remaining between them. Germline V gives CDR1 SNHLY, CDR2 FYNNEI.

For the CDR3, the DNA is TGTGCCAGCAGATTAACGACAGCTAACTATGGCTACACCTTC. Translation: CASRLTTANYGYTF. The V call is TRBV27, the J call TRBJ1-2; D may be TRBD1 (5 bases). Germline lookup yields CDR1 MNHEY and CDR2 SMNVEV (reference sequence). The germline V and J ends were trimmed by 6 bases and 0 bases, with 11 bases remaining between them. This CDR3 has 14 amino acids.

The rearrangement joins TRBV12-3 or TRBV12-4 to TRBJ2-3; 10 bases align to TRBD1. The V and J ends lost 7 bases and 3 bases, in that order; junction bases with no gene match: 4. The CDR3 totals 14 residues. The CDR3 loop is CASNDRGHTDTQYF. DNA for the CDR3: TGTGCCAGCAATGACAGGGGGCATACAGATACGCAGTATTTT.

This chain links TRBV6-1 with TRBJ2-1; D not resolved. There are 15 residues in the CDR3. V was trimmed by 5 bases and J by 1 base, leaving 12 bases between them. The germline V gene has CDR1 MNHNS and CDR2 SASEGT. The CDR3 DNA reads TGTGCCAGCAGTCGGGCCGGTGGGTCCTACAATGAGCAGTTCTTC. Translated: CASSRAGGSYNEQFF.

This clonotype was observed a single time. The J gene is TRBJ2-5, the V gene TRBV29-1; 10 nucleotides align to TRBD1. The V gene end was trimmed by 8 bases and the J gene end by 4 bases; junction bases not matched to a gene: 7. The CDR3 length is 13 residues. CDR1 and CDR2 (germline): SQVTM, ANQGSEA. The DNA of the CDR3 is TGCAGCTCCGGACAGGGGGTTCGAGAGACCCAGTACTTC. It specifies CSSGQGVRETQYF.

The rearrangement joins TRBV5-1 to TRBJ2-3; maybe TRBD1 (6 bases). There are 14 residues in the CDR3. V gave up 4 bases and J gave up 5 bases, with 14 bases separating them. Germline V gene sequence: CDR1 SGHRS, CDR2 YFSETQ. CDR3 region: CASSLQGFIDTQYF. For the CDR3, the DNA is TGCGCCAGCAGCCTTCAGGGGTTTATAGATACGCAGTATTTT. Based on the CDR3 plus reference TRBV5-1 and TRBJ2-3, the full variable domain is KAGVTQTPRYLIKTRGQQVTLSCSPISGHRSVSWYQQTPGQGLQFLFEYFSETQRNKGNFPGRFSGRQFSNSRSEMNVSTLELGDSALYLCASSLQGFIDTQYFGPGTRLTVL.

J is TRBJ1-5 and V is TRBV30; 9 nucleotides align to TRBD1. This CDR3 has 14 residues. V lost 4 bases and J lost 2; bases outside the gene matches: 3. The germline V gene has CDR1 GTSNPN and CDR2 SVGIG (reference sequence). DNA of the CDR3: TGTGCCTGGACGGGACAGGGACGCAATCAGCCCCAGCATTTT. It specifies CAWTGQGRNQPQHF.

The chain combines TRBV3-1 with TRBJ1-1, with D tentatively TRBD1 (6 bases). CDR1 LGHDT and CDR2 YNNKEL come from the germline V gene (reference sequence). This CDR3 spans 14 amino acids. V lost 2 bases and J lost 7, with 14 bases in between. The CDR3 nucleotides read TGTGCCAGCAGCCAAACGGACAGAGGGCGTGAAGCTTTCTTT. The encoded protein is CASSQTDRGREAFF. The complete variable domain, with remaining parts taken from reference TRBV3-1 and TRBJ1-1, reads DTAVSQTPKYLVTQMGNDKSIKCEQNLGHDTMYWYKQDSKKFLKIMFSYNNKELIINETVPNRFSPKSPDKAHLNLHINSLELGDSAVYFCASSQTDRGREAFFGQGTRLTVV.

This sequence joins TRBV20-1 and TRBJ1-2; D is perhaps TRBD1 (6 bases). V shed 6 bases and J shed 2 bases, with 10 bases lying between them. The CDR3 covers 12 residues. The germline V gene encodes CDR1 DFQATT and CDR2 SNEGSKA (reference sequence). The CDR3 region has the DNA TGCAGTGCCGGGGGCAAGAACTATGGCTACACCTTC. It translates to CSAGGKNYGYTF.

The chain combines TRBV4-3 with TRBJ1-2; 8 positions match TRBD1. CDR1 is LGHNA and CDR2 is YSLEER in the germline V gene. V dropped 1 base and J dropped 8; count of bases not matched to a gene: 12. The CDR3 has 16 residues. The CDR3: CASSQGYRGVLEGYTF. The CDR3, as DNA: TGCGCCAGCAGCCAAGGATACAGGGGGGTTTTGGAAGGCTACACCTTC.

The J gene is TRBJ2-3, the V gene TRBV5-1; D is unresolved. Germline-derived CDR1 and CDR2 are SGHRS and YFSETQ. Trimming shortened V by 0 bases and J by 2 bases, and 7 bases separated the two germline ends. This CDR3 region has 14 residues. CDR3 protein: CASSLEWNTDTQYF. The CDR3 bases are TGCGCCAGCAGCTTGGAGTGGAACACAGATACGCAGTATTTT. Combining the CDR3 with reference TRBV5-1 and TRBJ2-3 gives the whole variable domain KAGVTQTPRYLIKTRGQQVTLSCSPISGHRSVSWYQQTPGQGLQFLFEYFSETQRNKGNFPGRFSGRQFSNSRSEMNVSTLELGDSALYLCASSLEWNTDTQYFGPGTRLTVL.

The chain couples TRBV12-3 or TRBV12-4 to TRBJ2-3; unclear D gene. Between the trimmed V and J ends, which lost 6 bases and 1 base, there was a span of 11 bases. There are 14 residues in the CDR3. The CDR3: CASSIRTRTDTQYF. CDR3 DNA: TGTGCCAGCAGCATCCGGACCCGCACAGATACGCAGTATTTT.